This entry features one TCR beta chain sequence. What it binds is not known. The data belong to a study of shared clonotypes between healthy human individuals. The V end was cut by 7 bases, the J end by 0 bases, with 10 bases between. Germline CDR1 and CDR2: SGHRS and YFSETQ. The CDR3 extends over 14 amino acids. The assay was carried out at the deep level. Every subset's genomic DNA went evenly onto several immunoSEQ plates. For sorted subsets, about 200 ng DNA per replicate equaled tens of thousands of T cell genomes. Sequencing was performed with immunoSEQ multiplex PCR; in TCRdb, only in-frame clones are kept and a portion is missing. The table lists over a million clones, about 98% of them singletons. Study outcomes and limitations: Shared clonotypes: about 5.3% naive CD4, roughly 3.8% naive CD8, 2.3% memory CD4, over 0.3% memory CD8.

Sequences were obtained from naive CD4+ T cells sorted from blood. Described subset: CD45RA+ positively selected. The chain combines TRBV5-1 with TRBJ2-2; D unresolved. The TCR was taken from a man aged 30 to 45 in good health. The CDR3 sequence is CASRVDSNTGELFF. The CDR3 DNA sequence: TGCGCCAGCCGGGTGGATTCGAACACCGGGGAGCTGTTTTTT.